This T cell receptor (beta chain) stems from a study of vaccination and CD4 T cells after COVID-19. The wider study: Collection of post-COVID samples occurred a median 101 days after diagnosis, spanning a range of 35 to 161. Overlapping spike pools from SARS-CoV-2 and HCoV-NL63, HCoV-OC43 and HCoV-229E served as culture stimuli. Study-level findings and limits: Post-vaccination reactive clonotypes (median approximately 38) did not differ significantly from post-infection (under 22).

Indicated treatment: roughly 10-day PBMC culture with coronavirus spike peptide pools or control peptides (ViraFEST assay). Concerning this clonotype itself: What it recognizes is unknown.

Cultured CD4+ T cells had their DNA profiled by the Oncomine TCR Beta short-read assay. TCRdb processed the PCR reads anew with MiXCR; each CDR3 protein has one entry. Among over 8,500 distinct CDR3 sequences listed, 68% were seen once. J was trimmed by 3 bases and V by 6 bases; bases with no gene match: 7. There are 15 residues in the CDR3. CDR1 is DFQATT and CDR2 is SNEGSKA in the germline V gene (reference sequence). The material was CD4+ T cells from blood, cultured in vitro, obtained before SARS-CoV-2 vaccination. The TCR was taken from a human donor who had recovered from COVID-19. The rearrangement uses TRBV20-1 and TRBJ2-3; 12 nucleotides agree with TRBD2. The CDR3 nucleotides read TGCAGTGCGGATAGGACTAGCGGGAATACAGATACGCAGTATTTT. This translates into CSADRTSGNTDTQYF.